Listed below are T cell receptor beta chains from one sample, sequenced in a study of blood T cell repertoires in COVID-19. The data were produced by immunoSEQ multiplex PCR, yet TCRdb's version contains in-frame clones alone and is incomplete. The sample holds roughly 250,000 clones, 75% to 90% seen once. The material sequenced was peripheral blood. All receptors come from a man between 60 and 70 years old who had recovered from COVID-19. Each CDR3 is given with its conserved first and last residue. D genes are given only for firm matches. Not every row has a clone size; where given, it reads once, few, many or a size class.

j_call: TRBJ1-6
d_call: .
clone_size: .
v_call: TRBV5-6
cdr3_aa: CASSPQGGGNSPLHF
cdr3_nt: TGTGCCAGCAGCCCCCAGGGCGGCGGTAATTCACCCCTCCACTTT

j_call: TRBJ1-3
d_call: .
clone_size: once
v_call: TRBV3-1/TRBV3-2
cdr3_aa: CASSQDWGGRNTIYF
cdr3_nt: TGTGCCAGCAGCCAAGATTGGGGGGGGCGAAACACCATATATTTT

j_call: TRBJ2-7
d_call: TRBD1
clone_size: .
v_call: TRBV7-9
cdr3_aa: CASSLTGNPRDEQYF
cdr3_nt: TGTGCCAGCAGCTTGACAGGGAACCCTCGCGACGAGCAGTACTTC

j_call: TRBJ2-5
d_call: .
clone_size: once
v_call: TRBV29-1
cdr3_aa: CSVGGLGEAQYF
cdr3_nt: TGCAGCGTTGGAGGTTTAGGGGAGGCCCAGTACTTC

j_call: TRBJ2-3
d_call: .
clone_size: .
v_call: TRBV3-1/TRBV3-2
cdr3_aa: CASSQVATDTQYF
cdr3_nt: TGTGCCAGCAGCCAAGTAGCAACAGATACGCAGTATTTT

j_call: TRBJ1-2
d_call: TRBD1
clone_size: .
v_call: TRBV7-8
cdr3_aa: CASSASGQSNYGYTF
cdr3_nt: TGTGCCAGCAGTGCCTCGGGACAGTCGAACTATGGCTACACCTTC

j_call: TRBJ2-4
d_call: TRBD1
clone_size: once
v_call: TRBV19
cdr3_aa: CASSGTGVVAKNIQYF
cdr3_nt: TGTGCCAGTAGCGGGACAGGGGTTGTAGCCAAAAACATTCAGTACTTC

j_call: TRBJ1-5
d_call: TRBD1
clone_size: few
v_call: TRBV19
cdr3_aa: CASRPTGGSAAGPGGNQPQHF
cdr3_nt: TGTGCCAGTAGACCGACAGGGGGATCCGCTGCCGGGCCTGGGGGCAATCAGCCCCAGCATTTT

j_call: TRBJ1-5
d_call: .
clone_size: .
v_call: TRBV6-5
cdr3_aa: CASSYSHNQPQHF
cdr3_nt: TGTGCCAGCAGTTACTCTCACAATCAGCCCCAGCATTTT

j_call: TRBJ1-2
d_call: .
clone_size: .
v_call: TRBV7-9
cdr3_aa: CASSLREEPNYGYTF
cdr3_nt: TGTGCCAGCAGCTTACGGGAGGAACCTAACTATGGCTACACCTTC

j_call: TRBJ2-3
d_call: .
clone_size: .
v_call: TRBV11-2
cdr3_aa: CASSLYDELRADTQYF
cdr3_nt: TGTGCCAGCAGCTTATATGACGAATTGCGGGCAGATACGCAGTATTTT

j_call: TRBJ2-1
d_call: TRBD2
clone_size: .
v_call: TRBV30
cdr3_aa: CAWSPAGGLATYNEQFF
cdr3_nt: TGTGCCTGGAGTCCCGCGGGGGGCCTTGCGACTTACAATGAGCAGTTCTTC

j_call: TRBJ1-5
d_call: .
clone_size: .
v_call: TRBV2
cdr3_aa: CASSAIRDTLYGQPQHF
cdr3_nt: TGTGCCAGCAGTGCTATCCGGGACACTCTCTATGGCCAGCCCCAGCATTTT

j_call: TRBJ2-1
d_call: .
clone_size: .
v_call: TRBV27
cdr3_aa: CASRPGYVIDNEQFF
cdr3_nt: TGTGCCAGCAGACCAGGGTATGTTATTGACAATGAGCAGTTCTTC

j_call: TRBJ2-7
d_call: .
clone_size: .
v_call: TRBV18
cdr3_aa: CASPPIDLDNTYEQYF
cdr3_nt: TGTGCCAGCCCACCAATAGATCTGGACAATACCTACGAGCAGTACTTC

j_call: TRBJ1-6
d_call: TRBD1
clone_size: .
v_call: TRBV19
cdr3_aa: CASSDRDRGSPLHF
cdr3_nt: TGTGCCAGTAGTGACCGGGACAGGGGTTCACCCCTCCACTTT

j_call: TRBJ2-6
d_call: TRBD1
clone_size: .
v_call: TRBV24-1
cdr3_aa: CATSDPQGAAGANVLTF
cdr3_nt: TGTGCCACCAGTGATCCCCAGGGGGCCGCTGGGGCCAACGTCCTGACTTTC

j_call: TRBJ2-3
d_call: TRBD2
clone_size: .
v_call: TRBV5-1
cdr3_aa: CASSAQRGDADTQYF
cdr3_nt: TGCGCCAGCAGCGCCCAGCGGGGGGATGCAGATACGCAGTATTTT

j_call: TRBJ2-1
d_call: TRBD1
clone_size: few
v_call: TRBV7-9
cdr3_aa: CASSQDQGARNEQFF
cdr3_nt: TGTGCCAGCAGCCAAGACCAGGGGGCGCGGAATGAGCAGTTCTTC

j_call: TRBJ2-1
d_call: .
clone_size: once
v_call: TRBV12-3/TRBV12-4
cdr3_aa: CASSSGPSSEQFF
cdr3_nt: TGTGCCAGCAGTTCAGGGCCAAGTAGTGAGCAGTTCTTC

j_call: TRBJ2-1
d_call: .
clone_size: few
v_call: TRBV20-1
cdr3_aa: CSASRRDEQFF
cdr3_nt: TGCAGTGCTTCCCGGCGGGATGAGCAGTTCTTC

j_call: TRBJ2-7
d_call: .
clone_size: .
v_call: TRBV4-1
cdr3_aa: CASSQEGGRSTYEQYF
cdr3_nt: TGCGCCAGCAGCCAAGAAGGAGGACGGAGTACCTACGAGCAGTACTTC

j_call: TRBJ2-1
d_call: .
clone_size: .
v_call: TRBV5-4
cdr3_aa: CASSLKAGRGNEQFF
cdr3_nt: TGTGCCAGCAGCTTGAAGGCAGGGCGGGGCAATGAGCAGTTCTTC

j_call: TRBJ1-5
d_call: .
clone_size: .
v_call: TRBV3-1/TRBV3-2
cdr3_aa: CASSQDGMAQPQHF
cdr3_nt: TGTGCCAGCAGCCAAGATGGTATGGCTCAGCCCCAGCATTTT

j_call: TRBJ1-3
d_call: .
clone_size: .
v_call: TRBV5-1
cdr3_aa: CASSLARPKSGNTIYF
cdr3_nt: TGCGCCAGCAGCTTGGCCAGGCCCAAGTCTGGAAACACCATATATTTT

j_call: TRBJ2-3
d_call: .
clone_size: .
v_call: TRBV7-9
cdr3_aa: CASSLGRGEWTDTQYF
cdr3_nt: TGTGCCAGCAGCTTAGGGCGGGGTGAGTGGACAGATACGCAGTATTTT

j_call: TRBJ1-1
d_call: TRBD1
clone_size: .
v_call: TRBV11-2
cdr3_aa: CASSASTGYTEAFF
cdr3_nt: TGTGCCAGCAGCGCTTCGACAGGGTACACTGAAGCTTTCTTT

j_call: TRBJ2-3
d_call: .
clone_size: .
v_call: TRBV12-5
cdr3_aa: CASGPGGTDTQYF
cdr3_nt: TGTGCTAGTGGTCCAGGGGGGACAGATACGCAGTATTTT

j_call: TRBJ1-4
d_call: .
clone_size: .
v_call: TRBV27
cdr3_aa: CASGTYSANEKLFF
cdr3_nt: TGTGCCAGCGGGACTTATTCCGCAAATGAAAAACTGTTTTTT